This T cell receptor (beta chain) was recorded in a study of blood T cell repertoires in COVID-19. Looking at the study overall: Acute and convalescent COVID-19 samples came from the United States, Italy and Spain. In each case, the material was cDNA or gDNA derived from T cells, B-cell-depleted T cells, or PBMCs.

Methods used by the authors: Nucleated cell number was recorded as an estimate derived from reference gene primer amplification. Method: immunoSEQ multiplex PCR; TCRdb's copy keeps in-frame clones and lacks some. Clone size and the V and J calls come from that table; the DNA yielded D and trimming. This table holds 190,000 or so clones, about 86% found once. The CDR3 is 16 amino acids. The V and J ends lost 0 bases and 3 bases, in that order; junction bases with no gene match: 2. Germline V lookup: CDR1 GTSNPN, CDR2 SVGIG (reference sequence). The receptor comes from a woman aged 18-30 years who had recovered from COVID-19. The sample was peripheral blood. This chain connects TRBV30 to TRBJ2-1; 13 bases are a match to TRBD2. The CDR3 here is CAWSVGTSGIYNEQFF. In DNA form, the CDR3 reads TGTGCCTGGAGTGTAGGGACTAGCGGGATCTACAATGAGCAGTTCTTC. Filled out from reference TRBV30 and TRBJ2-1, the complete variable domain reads SQTIHQWPATLVQPVGSPLSLECTVEGTSNPNLYWYRQAAGRGLQLLFYSVGIGQISSEVPQNLSASRPQDRQFILSSKKLLLSDSGFYLCAWSVGTSGIYNEQFFGPGTRLTVL.